The sequence of this T cell receptor beta chain was determined in a study of blood T cells in healthy people across ages. A second 7 to 11 cycle PCR used barcoded and J-beta primers. TCRdb reanalysed the 5' RACE reads using MiXCR and keeps one entry per CDR3 protein. The table lists 550,000 to 650,000 distinct CDR3 sequences, about 27% of them singletons. CDR3 size: 15 residues. V was pared by 0 bases and J by 3 bases, with 10 bases between. Germline V CDR1 and CDR2: SEHNR, FQNEAQ (reference sequence). The sample was also linked to a second study, of T cells of mothers and their children.

The source is a boy aged 2 to 10 in good health. Sequencing used blood. This sequence joins TRBV7-9 and TRBJ2-3; D perhaps matches TRBD2 (5 bases). DNA for the CDR3: TGTGCCAGCAGCTTAGCGGGAGATCGGACAGATACGCAGTATTTT. Residues: CASSLAGDRTDTQYF. The complete variable domain, with remaining parts taken from reference TRBV7-9 and TRBJ2-3, reads DTGVSQNPRHKITKRGQNVTFRCDPISEHNRLYWYRQTLGQGPEFLTYFQNEAQLEKSRLLSDRFSAERPKGSFSTLEIQRTEQGDSAMYLCASSLAGDRTDTQYFGPGTRLTVL.